Listed below are T cell receptor beta chains from one sample, sequenced in a study of shared clonotypes between healthy human individuals. TCRdb keeps only in-frame clones here, not all; method: immunoSEQ multiplex PCR. The table includes about 1.5 million clones, 95% to 99% detected once. The sequenced sample was naive CD4+ T cells sorted from blood. The receptors come from a man under 40 in good health. The CDR3 runs from the conserved cysteine through the conserved F or W. D genes are given only for firm matches. Some rows mark clone size as missing; the rest say once, few, many or name a class of expanded clone.

d_call,cdr3_length,j_call,clone_size,v_call,cdr3_aa,cdr3_nt
-,15,TRBJ1-2,-,TRBV28,CASTLPPDSGYGYTF,TGTGCCAGCACCCTACCCCCGGACAGCGGTTATGGCTACACCTTC
-,14,TRBJ2-5,few,TRBV5-1,CASSLVGAAETQYF,TGCGCCAGCAGCTTGGTCGGTGCCGCAGAGACCCAGTACTTC
TRBD2,15,TRBJ2-7,-,TRBV28,CASRSLAGERYEQYF,TGTGCCAGCAGGTCGCTAGCGGGAGAACGTTACGAGCAGTACTTC
-,12,TRBJ2-7,-,TRBV29-1,CSVAKGFSEQYF,TGCAGCGTTGCAAAGGGTTTTAGCGAGCAGTACTTC
-,13,TRBJ2-3,-,TRBV29-1,CSVGGRSTDTQYF,TGCAGCGTTGGGGGGAGGAGCACAGATACGCAGTATTTT
TRBD2,14,TRBJ2-7,-,TRBV30,CAWSPTSGDYEQYF,TGTGCCTGGAGTCCCACTAGCGGGGACTACGAGCAGTACTTC
TRBD2,16,TRBJ2-7,-,TRBV27,CASSPSPSGSTYEQYF,TGTGCCAGCAGTCCCTCCCCAAGCGGGAGTACCTACGAGCAGTACTTC
TRBD2,15,TRBJ2-7,-,TRBV27,CASSSPASGRQEQYF,TGTGCCAGCAGTTCCCCGGCTAGCGGGAGGCAAGAGCAGTACTTC
-,12,TRBJ2-7,-,TRBV7-8,CASSPSQVPSRF,TGTGCCAGCAGCCCTTCCCAGGTCCCCAGCCGCTTC
-,13,TRBJ2-1,-,TRBV5-5,CASSLGRADEQFF,TGTGCCAGCAGCTTGGGCAGGGCGGATGAGCAGTTCTTC
-,15,TRBJ1-2,-,TRBV11-2,CASSLGAPVPGGYTF,TGTGCCAGCAGCTTAGGGGCCCCAGTACCCGGTGGCTACACCTTC
-,11,TRBJ2-2,-,TRBV30,CASMTAGELFF,TGTGCCTCTATGACGGCCGGGGAGCTGTTTTTT
TRBD2,18,TRBJ2-5,-,TRBV7-9,CASTFSGLAGGPQETQYF,TGTGCCAGCACCTTTTCCGGACTAGCGGGCGGACCCCAAGAGACCCAGTACTTC
TRBD2,13,TRBJ2-7,once,TRBV29-1,CSVDGTSAYEQYF,TGCAGCGTTGACGGGACTAGCGCCTACGAGCAGTACTTC
-,17,TRBJ2-7,once,TRBV21-1,CASSKRGLAGYSYEQYF,TGTGCCAGCAGCAAGAGGGGACTAGCGGGGTACTCCTACGAGCAGTACTTC
-,16,TRBJ2-5,-,TRBV19,CASSIGPGTQQETQYF,TGTGCCAGTAGTATAGGCCCTGGGACCCAGCAAGAGACCCAGTACTTC
TRBD2,17,TRBJ2-1,-,TRBV13,CASSSPTSGRAFNEQFF,TGTGCCAGCAGCTCCCCGACTAGCGGGAGGGCCTTCAATGAGCAGTTCTTC
-,13,TRBJ2-5,-,TRBV18,CASSPKLGETQYF,TGTGCCAGCTCACCAAAGTTAGGAGAGACCCAGTACTTC
-,13,TRBJ1-5,-,TRBV6-6,CASSSISNQPQHF,TGTGCCAGCAGTTCCATAAGCAATCAGCCCCAGCATTTT
-,14,TRBJ1-2,-,TRBV19,CASSTTAYAPGYTF,TGTGCCAGTAGTACTACAGCCTACGCTCCTGGCTACACCTTC
-,14,TRBJ2-4,-,TRBV18,CASSPTPAQGIQYF,TGTGCCAGCTCACCGACCCCAGCGCAGGGCATTCAGTACTTC
TRBD2,13,TRBJ2-5,-,TRBV5-1,CATQAGVWETQYF,TGCGCCACCCAGGCGGGGGTTTGGGAGACCCAGTACTTC
-,12,TRBJ2-7,-,TRBV27,CASSFLRYEQYF,TGTGCCAGCAGTTTTCTCCGCTACGAGCAGTACTTC
-,13,TRBJ1-2,-,TRBV5-1,CASSLDGNYGYTF,TGCGCCAGCAGCTTGGACGGGAACTATGGCTACACCTTC
TRBD2,12,TRBJ2-1,-,TRBV7-9,CASHHSGKFKFF,TGTGCCAGCCACCATAGCGGGAAGTTTAAGTTCTTC
TRBD1,17,TRBJ2-4,-,TRBV18,CASSPLSGQGSKNIQYF,TGTGCCAGCTCACCACTATCGGGACAGGGGTCCAAAAACATTCAGTACTTC
-,14,TRBJ2-3,-,TRBV5-1,CASSLEGNPDTQYF,TGCGCCAGCAGCTTGGAAGGGAATCCAGATACGCAGTATTTT